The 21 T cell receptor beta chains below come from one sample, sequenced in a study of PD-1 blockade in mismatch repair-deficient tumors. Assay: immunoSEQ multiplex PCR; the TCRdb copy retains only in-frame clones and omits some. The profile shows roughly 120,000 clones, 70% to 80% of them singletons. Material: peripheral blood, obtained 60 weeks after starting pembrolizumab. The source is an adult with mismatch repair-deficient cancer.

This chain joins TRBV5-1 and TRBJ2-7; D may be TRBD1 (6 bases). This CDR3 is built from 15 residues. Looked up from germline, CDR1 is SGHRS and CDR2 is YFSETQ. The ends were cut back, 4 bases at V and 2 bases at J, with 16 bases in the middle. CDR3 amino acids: CASSQRQAWAYEQYF. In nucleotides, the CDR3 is TGCGCCAGCAGCCAGAGACAGGCCTGGGCCTACGAGCAGTACTTC.

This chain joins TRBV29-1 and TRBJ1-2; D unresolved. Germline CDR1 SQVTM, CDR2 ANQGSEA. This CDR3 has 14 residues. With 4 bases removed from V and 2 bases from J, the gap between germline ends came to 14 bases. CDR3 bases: TGCAGCGTTGTTCTTATGGACGGGAACTATGGCTACACCTTC. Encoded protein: CSVVLMDGNYGYTF. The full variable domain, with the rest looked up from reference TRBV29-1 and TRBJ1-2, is SAVISQKPSRDICQRGTSLTIQCQVDSQVTMMFWYRQQPGQSLTLIATANQGSEATYESGFVIDKFPISRPNLTFSTLTVSNMSPEDSSIYLCSVVLMDGNYGYTFGSGTRLTVV.

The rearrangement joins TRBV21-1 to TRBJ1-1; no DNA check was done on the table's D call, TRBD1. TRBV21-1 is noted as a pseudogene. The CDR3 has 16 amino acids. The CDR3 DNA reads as TGTGCCAGCAGTACCTACAGGGTCGGTTTAGAAACTGAAGCTTTCTTT. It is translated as CASSTYRVGLETEAFF.

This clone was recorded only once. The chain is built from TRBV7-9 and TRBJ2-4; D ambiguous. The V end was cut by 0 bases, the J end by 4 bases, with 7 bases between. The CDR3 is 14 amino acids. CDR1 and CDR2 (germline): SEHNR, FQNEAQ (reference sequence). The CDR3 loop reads CASSLAAGKNIQYF. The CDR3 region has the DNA TGTGCCAGCAGCTTAGCGGCCGGTAAAAACATTCAGTACTTC.

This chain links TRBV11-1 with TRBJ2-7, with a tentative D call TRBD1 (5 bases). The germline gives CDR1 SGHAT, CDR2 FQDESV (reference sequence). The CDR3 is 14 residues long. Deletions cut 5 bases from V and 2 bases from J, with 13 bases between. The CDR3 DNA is TGTGCCAGCAGCCCAACAAGGGGCCCCTACGAGCAGTACTTC. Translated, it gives CASSPTRGPYEQYF.

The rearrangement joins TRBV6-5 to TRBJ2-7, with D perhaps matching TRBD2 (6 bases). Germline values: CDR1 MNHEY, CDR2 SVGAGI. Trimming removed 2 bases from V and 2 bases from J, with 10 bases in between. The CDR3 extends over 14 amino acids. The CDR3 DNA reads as TGTGCCAGCAGTTACGGCGCGGGACCCTACGAGCAGTACTTC. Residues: CASSYGAGPYEQYF.

The CDR3 bases are TGTGCCAGCAGCTTAGGGTCCGGGGGGAAGAAGGACACTGAAGCTTTCTTT. The encoded protein is CASSLGSGGKKDTEAFF. The chain carries TRBV7-9 and TRBJ1-1; TRBD1 might be the D (5 bases). V was shortened by 1 base and J by 3 bases, with 18 bases between the two germline ends. Germline V gene lookup returns CDR1 SEHNR and CDR2 FQNEAQ (reference sequence). The CDR3 has 17 amino acids.

The CDR3 DNA reads as TGTGCCAGCAGCCAAGATCCGAATTCGAACACCGGGGAGCTGTTTTTT. This translates into CASSQDPNSNTGELFF. The chain combines TRBV4-2 with TRBJ2-2; D unresolved. Germline V CDR1 and CDR2: LGHNA, YNFKEQ. With 0 bases removed from V and 0 bases from J, the gap between germline ends came to 8 bases. The CDR3 runs 16 residues.

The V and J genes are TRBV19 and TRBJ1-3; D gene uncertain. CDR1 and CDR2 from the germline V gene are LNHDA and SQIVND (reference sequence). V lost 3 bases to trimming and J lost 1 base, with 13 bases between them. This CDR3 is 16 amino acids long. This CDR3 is CASSIGYEKSGNTIYF. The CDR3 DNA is TGTGCCAGTAGTATTGGATACGAGAAATCTGGAAACACCATATATTTT.

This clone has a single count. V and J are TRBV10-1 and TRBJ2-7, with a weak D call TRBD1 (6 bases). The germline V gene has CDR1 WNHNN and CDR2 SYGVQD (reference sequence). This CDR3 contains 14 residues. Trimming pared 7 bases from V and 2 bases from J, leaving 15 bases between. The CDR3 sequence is CASIPPGQTYEQYF. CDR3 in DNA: TGCGCCAGCATACCACCGGGACAAACCTACGAGCAGTACTTC.

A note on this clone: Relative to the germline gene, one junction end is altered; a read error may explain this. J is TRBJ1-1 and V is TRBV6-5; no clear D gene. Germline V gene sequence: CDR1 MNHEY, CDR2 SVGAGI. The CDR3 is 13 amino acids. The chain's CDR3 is CASSDSSLTEAFF. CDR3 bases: TGTGCCAGCAGTGACTCGAGCCTAACTGAAGCTTTCTTT.

The CDR3 region is CASSLVDSRKTQYF. In DNA form, the CDR3 reads TGTGCCAGCAGCTTAGTCGACTCGAGGAAGACCCAGTACTTC. The chain is built from TRBV7-8 and TRBJ2-5; D remains ambiguous. In germline, CDR1 is SGHVS, CDR2 FQNEAQ. The V end was cut by 1 base, the J end by 6 bases, with 12 bases between. The CDR3 runs 14 residues. The full variable domain, rest sourced from reference TRBV7-8 and TRBJ2-5, is GAGVSQSPRYKVAKRGQDVALRCDPISGHVSLFWYQQALGQGPEFLTYFQNEAQLDKSGLPSDRFFAERPEGSVSTLKIQRTQQEDSAVYLCASSLVDSRKTQYFGPGTRLLVL.

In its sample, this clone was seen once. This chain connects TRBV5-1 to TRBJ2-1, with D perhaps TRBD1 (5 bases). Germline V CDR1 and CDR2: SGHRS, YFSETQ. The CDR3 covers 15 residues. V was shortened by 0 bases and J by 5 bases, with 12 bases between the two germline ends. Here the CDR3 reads CASSLGPGQDNEQFF. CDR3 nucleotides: TGCGCCAGCAGCTTGGGTCCAGGGCAGGACAATGAGCAGTTCTTC.

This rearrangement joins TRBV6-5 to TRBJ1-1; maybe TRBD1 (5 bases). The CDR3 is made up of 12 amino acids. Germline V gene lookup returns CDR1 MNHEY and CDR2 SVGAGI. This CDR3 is CASGRGNTEAFF. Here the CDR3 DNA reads TGTGCTTCGGGGCGGGGGAACACTGAAGCTTTCTTT.

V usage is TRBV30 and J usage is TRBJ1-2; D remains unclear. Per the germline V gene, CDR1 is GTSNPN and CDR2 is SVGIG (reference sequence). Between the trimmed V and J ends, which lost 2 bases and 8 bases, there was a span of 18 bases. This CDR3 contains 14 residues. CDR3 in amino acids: CAWSREARAAGYTF. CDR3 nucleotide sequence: TGTGCCTGGAGTCGGGAGGCTAGGGCTGCCGGCTACACCTTC.

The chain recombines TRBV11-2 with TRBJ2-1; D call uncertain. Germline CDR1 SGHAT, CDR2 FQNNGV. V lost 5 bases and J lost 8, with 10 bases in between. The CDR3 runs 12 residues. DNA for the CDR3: TGTGCCAGCAGCGGCTCTAGGGATGAGCAGTTCTTC. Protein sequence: CASSGSRDEQFF.

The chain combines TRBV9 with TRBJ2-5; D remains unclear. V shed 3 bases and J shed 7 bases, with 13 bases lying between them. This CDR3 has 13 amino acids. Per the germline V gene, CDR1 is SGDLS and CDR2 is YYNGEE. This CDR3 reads CASSARTDGTQYF. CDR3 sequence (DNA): TGTGCCAGCAGCGCAAGAACGGACGGGACCCAGTACTTC.

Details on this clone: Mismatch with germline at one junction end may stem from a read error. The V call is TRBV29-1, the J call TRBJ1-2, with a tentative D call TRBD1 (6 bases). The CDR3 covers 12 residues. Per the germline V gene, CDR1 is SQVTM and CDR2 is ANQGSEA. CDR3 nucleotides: TGCAGCTTTGAAAGGGGGACCTATGGCTACACCTTC. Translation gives CSFERGTYGYTF. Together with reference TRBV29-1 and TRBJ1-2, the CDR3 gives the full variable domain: SAVISQKPSRDICQRGTSLTIQCQVDSQVTMMFWYRQQPGQSLTLIATANQGSEATYESGFVIDKFPISRPNLTFSTLTVSNMSPEDSSIYLCSFERGTYGYTFGSGTRLTVV.

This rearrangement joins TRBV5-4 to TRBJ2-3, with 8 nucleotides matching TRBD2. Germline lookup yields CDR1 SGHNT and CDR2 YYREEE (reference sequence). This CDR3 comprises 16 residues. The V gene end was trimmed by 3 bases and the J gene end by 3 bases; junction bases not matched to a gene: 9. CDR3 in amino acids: CASSSYGRANTDTQYF. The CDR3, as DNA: TGTGCCAGCAGCTCCTACGGGAGGGCCAATACAGATACGCAGTATTTT.

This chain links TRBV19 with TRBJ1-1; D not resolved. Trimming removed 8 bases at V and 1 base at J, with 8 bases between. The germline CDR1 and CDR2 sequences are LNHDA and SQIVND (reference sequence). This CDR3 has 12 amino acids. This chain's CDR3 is CASGSQNTEAFF. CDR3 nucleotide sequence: TGTGCCAGTGGATCTCAGAACACTGAAGCTTTCTTT.

The CDR3 sequence is CSVDSAPSYEQYF. The CDR3 region has the DNA TGCAGCGTTGATAGCGCTCCCTCTTACGAGCAGTACTTC. J is TRBJ2-7 and V is TRBV29-1; TRBD2 is a possible D gene (5 bases). Germline V lookup: CDR1 SQVTM, CDR2 ANQGSEA. The germline V and J ends were trimmed by 3 bases and 4 bases, with 13 bases remaining between them. The CDR3 is 13 residues long.